The next 5 T cell receptor beta chains were all read from a single sample in a study of cytomegalovirus exposure and HLA in healthy donors. Researchers ran the PCR with 60 Vbeta and 13 Jbeta primers. Profiling relied on immunoSEQ multiplex PCR, and the TCRdb table lists in-frame clones only, not all of them. The data hold about 93,000 clones, with around 73% observed a single time. Material for sequencing was PBMCs. Receptors were obtained from a woman aged 40-49 years in good health and CMV-seronegative.

The V gene is TRBV5-8, the J gene TRBJ2-5; 10 bases are a match to TRBD2. V lost 4 bases, J lost 5 bases, and 8 bases stayed unmatched. The CDR3 extends over 15 amino acids. Germline V gene lookup returns CDR1 SGHTS and CDR2 YDEGEE. The CDR3 sequence is CASSPSGRAAETQYF. The CDR3 region has the DNA TGTGCCAGCAGCCCCAGCGGGAGGGCTGCGGAGACCCAGTACTTC.

This rearrangement joins TRBV6-6 to TRBJ2-5, with 11 bases lining up with TRBD2. Germline V gives CDR1 MNHNY, CDR2 SVGAGI (reference sequence). With V trimmed by 6 bases and J by 5 bases, 11 bases remained unmatched. CDR3 length: 16 amino acids. The CDR3 protein is CASRDQLAGVTETQYF. The CDR3 DNA follows: TGTGCCAGCAGGGACCAACTAGCGGGAGTGACCGAGACCCAGTACTTC.

This chain connects TRBV6-5 to TRBJ2-1, with TRBD2 identical over 12 bases. Germline V gene sequence: CDR1 MNHEY, CDR2 SVGAGI. V shed 5 bases and J 7 bases; nucleotides not matched to a gene: 6. This CDR3 is 15 amino acids long. The CDR3: CASSGLAGGFNEQFF. Here the CDR3 DNA reads TGTGCCAGCAGTGGGCTAGCGGGAGGGTTTAATGAGCAGTTCTTC.

This clone came up many times. This chain links TRBV27 with TRBJ1-2; 11 nucleotides agree with TRBD1. From germline, CDR1 is MNHEY and CDR2 SMNVEV (reference sequence). V lost 6 bases to trimming and J lost 8 bases; unmatched junction nucleotides: 11. CDR3 length: 15 amino acids. In DNA, the CDR3 is TGTGCCAGCAGAGCTTTCGGACAGGGGGCGAGCGGCTACACCTTC. Translation gives CASRAFGQGASGYTF.

The J gene is TRBJ1-2, the V gene TRBV9, with 7 positions matching TRBD1. V was clipped by 4 bases and J by 2 bases; unmatched bases: 5. Germline V gene lookup returns CDR1 SGDLS and CDR2 YYNGEE. This CDR3 comprises 14 residues. The CDR3 here is CASSKQGWNYGYTF. The CDR3 bases are TGTGCCAGCAGCAAACAGGGGTGGAACTATGGCTACACCTTC.